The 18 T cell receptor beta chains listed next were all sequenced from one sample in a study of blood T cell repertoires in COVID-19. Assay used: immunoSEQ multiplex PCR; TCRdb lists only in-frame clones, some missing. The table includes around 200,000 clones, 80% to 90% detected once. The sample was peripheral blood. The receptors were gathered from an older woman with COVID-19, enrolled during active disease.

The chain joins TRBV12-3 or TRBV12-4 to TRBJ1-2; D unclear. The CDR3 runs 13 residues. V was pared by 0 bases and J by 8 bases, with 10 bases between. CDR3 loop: CASSLAVLVGYTF. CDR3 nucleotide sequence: TGTGCCAGCAGTTTAGCTGTACTGGTAGGCTACACCTTC.

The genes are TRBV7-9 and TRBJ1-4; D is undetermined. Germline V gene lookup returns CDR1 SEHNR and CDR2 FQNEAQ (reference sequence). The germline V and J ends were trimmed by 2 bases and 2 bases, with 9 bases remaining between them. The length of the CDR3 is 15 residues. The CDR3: CASSLLRETNEKLFF. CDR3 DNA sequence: TGTGCCAGCAGCTTACTTCGAGAGACTAATGAAAAACTGTTTTTT.

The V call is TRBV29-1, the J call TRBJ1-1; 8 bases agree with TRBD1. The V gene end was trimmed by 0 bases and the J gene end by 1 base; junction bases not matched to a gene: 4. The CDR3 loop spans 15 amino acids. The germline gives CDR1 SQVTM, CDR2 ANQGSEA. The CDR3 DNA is TGCAGCGTTGAAGAATGGACAGGGAGGAACACTGAAGCTTTCTTT. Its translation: CSVEEWTGRNTEAFF.

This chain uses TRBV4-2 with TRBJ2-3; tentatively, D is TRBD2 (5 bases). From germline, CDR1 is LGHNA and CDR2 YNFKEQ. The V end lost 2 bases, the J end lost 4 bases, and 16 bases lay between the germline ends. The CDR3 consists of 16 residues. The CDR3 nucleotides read TGTGCCAGCAGCCAAAAGGGTGTCACGGGGTCAGATACGCAGTATTTT. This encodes CASSQKGVTGSDTQYF.

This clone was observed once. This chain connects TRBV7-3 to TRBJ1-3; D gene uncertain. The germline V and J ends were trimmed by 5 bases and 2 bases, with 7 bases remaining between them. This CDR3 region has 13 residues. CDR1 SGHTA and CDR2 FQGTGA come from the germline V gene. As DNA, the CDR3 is TGTGCCAGCAGCCTCGGTGCTGGAAACACCATATATTTT. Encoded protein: CASSLGAGNTIYF.

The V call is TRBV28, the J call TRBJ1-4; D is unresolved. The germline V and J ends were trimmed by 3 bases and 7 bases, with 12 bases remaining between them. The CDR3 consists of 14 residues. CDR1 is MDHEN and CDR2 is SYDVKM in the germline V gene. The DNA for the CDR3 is TGTGCCAGCAGTTTCCTCTCCCCGCGTGAAAAACTGTTTTTT. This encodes CASSFLSPREKLFF.

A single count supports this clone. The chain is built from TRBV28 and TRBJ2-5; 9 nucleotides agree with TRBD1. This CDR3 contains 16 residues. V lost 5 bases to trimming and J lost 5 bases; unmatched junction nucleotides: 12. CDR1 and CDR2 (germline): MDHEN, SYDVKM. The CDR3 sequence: CASSHSPGTGRETQYF. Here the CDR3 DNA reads TGTGCCAGCAGTCACAGTCCCGGGACAGGGAGGGAGACCCAGTACTTC.

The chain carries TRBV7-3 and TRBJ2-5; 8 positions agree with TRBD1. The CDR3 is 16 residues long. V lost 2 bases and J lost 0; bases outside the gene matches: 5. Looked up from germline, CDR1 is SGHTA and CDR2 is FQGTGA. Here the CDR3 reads CASSLGSRGHQETQYF. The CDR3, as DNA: TGTGCCAGCAGCTTAGGGTCCAGGGGGCACCAAGAGACCCAGTACTTC. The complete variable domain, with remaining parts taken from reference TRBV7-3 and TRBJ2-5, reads GAGVSQTPSNKVTEKGKYVELRCDPISGHTALYWYRQSLGQGPEFLIYFQGTGAADDSGLPNDRFFAVRPEGSVSTLKIQRTERGDSAVYLCASSLGSRGHQETQYFGPGTRLLVL.

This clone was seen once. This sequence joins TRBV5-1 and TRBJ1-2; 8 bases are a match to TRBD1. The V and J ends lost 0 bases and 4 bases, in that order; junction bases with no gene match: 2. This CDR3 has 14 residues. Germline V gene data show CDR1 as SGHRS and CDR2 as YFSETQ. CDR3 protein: CASSLVGQGYGYTF. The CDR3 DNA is TGCGCCAGCAGCTTGGTAGGACAGGGCTATGGCTACACCTTC.

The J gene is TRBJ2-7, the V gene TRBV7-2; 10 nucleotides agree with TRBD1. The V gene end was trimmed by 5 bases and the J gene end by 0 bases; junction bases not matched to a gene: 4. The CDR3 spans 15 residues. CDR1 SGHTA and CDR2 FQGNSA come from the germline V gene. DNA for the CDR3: TGTGCCAGCAGCAGACAGGGGGCAAGCTCCTACGAGCAGTACTTC. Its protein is CASSRQGASSYEQYF. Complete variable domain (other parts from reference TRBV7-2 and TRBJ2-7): GAGVSQSPSNKVTEKGKDVELRCDPISGHTALYWYRQSLGQGLEFLIYFQGNSAPDKSGLPSDRFSAERTGGSVSTLTIQRTQQEDSAVYLCASSRQGASSYEQYFGPGTRLTVT.

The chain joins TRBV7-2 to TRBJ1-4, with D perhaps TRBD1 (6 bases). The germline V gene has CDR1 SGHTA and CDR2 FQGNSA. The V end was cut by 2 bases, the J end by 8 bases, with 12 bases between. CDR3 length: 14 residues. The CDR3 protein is CASSLMGAGEKLFF. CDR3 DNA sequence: TGTGCCAGCAGCTTAATGGGGGCAGGAGAAAAACTGTTTTTT.

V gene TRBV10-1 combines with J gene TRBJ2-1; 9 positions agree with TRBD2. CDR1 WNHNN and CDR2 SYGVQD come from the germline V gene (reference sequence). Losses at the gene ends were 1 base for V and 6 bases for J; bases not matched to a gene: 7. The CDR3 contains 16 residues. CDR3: CASSEYGTSIPNEQFF. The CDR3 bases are TGCGCCAGCAGTGAGTACGGGACTAGCATCCCCAATGAGCAGTTCTTC.

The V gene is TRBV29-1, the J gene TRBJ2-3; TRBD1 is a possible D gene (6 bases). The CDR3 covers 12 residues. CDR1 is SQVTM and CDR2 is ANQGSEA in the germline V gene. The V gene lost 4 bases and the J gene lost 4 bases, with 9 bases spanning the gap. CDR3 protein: CSVGDRPDTQYF. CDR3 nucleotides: TGCAGCGTTGGAGACAGGCCAGATACGCAGTATTTT.

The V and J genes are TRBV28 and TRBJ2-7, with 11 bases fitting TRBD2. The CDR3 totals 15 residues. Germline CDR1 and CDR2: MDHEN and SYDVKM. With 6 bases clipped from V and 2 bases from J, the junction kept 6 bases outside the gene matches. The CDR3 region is CASRVAGGRTYEQYF. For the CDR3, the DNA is TGTGCCAGCAGGGTAGCGGGAGGGAGGACCTACGAGCAGTACTTC.

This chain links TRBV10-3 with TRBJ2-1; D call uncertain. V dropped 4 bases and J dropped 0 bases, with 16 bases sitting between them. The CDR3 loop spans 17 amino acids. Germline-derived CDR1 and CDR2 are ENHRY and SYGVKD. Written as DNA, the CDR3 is TGTGCCATCAGTGGATCAGATCCCGTAAGCTCCTACAATGAGCAGTTCTTC. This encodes CAISGSDPVSSYNEQFF.

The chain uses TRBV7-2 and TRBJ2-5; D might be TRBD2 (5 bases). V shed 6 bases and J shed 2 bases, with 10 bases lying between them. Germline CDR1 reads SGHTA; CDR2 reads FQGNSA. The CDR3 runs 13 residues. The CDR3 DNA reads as TGTGCCAGCAGGACTACCCGACAAGAGACCCAGTACTTC. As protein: CASRTTRQETQYF. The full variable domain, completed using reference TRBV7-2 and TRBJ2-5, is GAGVSQSPSNKVTEKGKDVELRCDPISGHTALYWYRQSLGQGLEFLIYFQGNSAPDKSGLPSDRFSAERTGGSVSTLTIQRTQQEDSAVYLCASRTTRQETQYFGPGTRLLVL.

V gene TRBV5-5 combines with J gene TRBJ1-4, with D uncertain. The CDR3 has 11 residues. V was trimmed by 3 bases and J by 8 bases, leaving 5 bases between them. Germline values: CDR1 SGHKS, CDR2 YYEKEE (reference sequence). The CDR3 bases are TGTGCCAGCAGCTCCCTAGAAAAACTGTTTTTT. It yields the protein CASSSLEKLFF.

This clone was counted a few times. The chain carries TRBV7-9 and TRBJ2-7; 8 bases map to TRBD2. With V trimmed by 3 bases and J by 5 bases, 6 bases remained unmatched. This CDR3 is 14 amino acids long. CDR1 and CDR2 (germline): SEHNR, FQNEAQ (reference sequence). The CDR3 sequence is CASSFGGAEDEQYF. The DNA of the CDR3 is TGTGCCAGCAGCTTCGGGGGGGCTGAGGACGAGCAGTACTTC.